A selection of T cell receptor beta chains follows, all from one sample in a study of blood T cell repertoires in COVID-19. This table comes from immunoSEQ multiplex PCR, and its TCRdb copy is limited to in-frame clones, with some not included. There are around 260,000 clones in the sample; about 87% occur only once, and roughly 4% lies in the top ten. Input material: peripheral blood. Receptors were obtained from a man in his sixties who had recovered from COVID-19. Each CDR3 is given without its conserved first and last residue. Each record gives: clone size, V gene, CDR3 protein. The size of a clone is reported for some rows only, either as once, few or many, or as a class for expanded clones.

. | TRBV7-9 | ASSPGGVAGGYETQY
once | TRBV7-8 | ASSLALVGGGYGYT
. | TRBV5-6 | ASSPDRPGGNEQF
few | TRBV6-5 | ASGWTGPSYEQY
. | TRBV7-9 | ASSNTLGLAGGEQF
. | TRBV19 | ASSTAGTDTQY
. | TRBV7-9 | ASSQGWLAGIASTDTQY
. | TRBV5-1 | ASSQKQGADYGYT
once | TRBV3-1/TRBV3-2 | ASSPQGGNTIY
few | TRBV3-1/TRBV3-2 | ASSQVSGNEAF
. | TRBV7-9 | AIDEPKAGNTIY
. | TRBV6-6 | ASRRDGGDNQPQH
once | TRBV6-5 | ASSYSGRGATDTQY
. | TRBV6-5 | ASKLAGGTDTQY
. | TRBV19 | ASSFMGGKKEAF
. | TRBV4-2 | ASSPSASRYNQPQH
. | TRBV7-2 | ASSSSTPPYGYT
. | TRBV10-3 | AISESWGDAQIDQPQH
. | TRBV5-6 | ASSVLTGNKNIQY
. | TRBV7-8 | ASSPEINYGYT
. | TRBV5-8 | ASSLGRYEGTDTQY
. | TRBV7-3 | ASSATSGGTDTQY
. | TRBV6-2/TRBV6-3 | ASSYSGTAYEKLF
. | TRBV23-1 | ASSPRTDNYGYT
. | TRBV6-6 | ASSYPERGGLNEQF
. | TRBV3-1/TRBV3-2 | ASSQVSGTGPWGYT
. | TRBV11-2 | ASSPNWAYRGSYEQY
. | TRBV19 | ASTPGAGGSYNEQF
. | TRBV9 | ASSVHGLNSPLH
. | TRBV13 | ASSLGGGTPSYEQY
. | TRBV6-5 | ASSYRRGTGELF
. | TRBV6-2/TRBV6-3 | ASSRGTGDEQY
. | TRBV5-1 | ASSLEARGTETQY
medium-sized | TRBV19 | ASSMEAGSYNEQF
. | TRBV12-3/TRBV12-4 | ASSLPPDYQY
. | TRBV3-1/TRBV3-2 | ASSPHRGTQSYNEQF
. | TRBV9 | ASSPPTRSTYEQY
few | TRBV30 | AWSGARAQSSYNEQF
. | TRBV11-2 | ASSLRTEQASSYEQY